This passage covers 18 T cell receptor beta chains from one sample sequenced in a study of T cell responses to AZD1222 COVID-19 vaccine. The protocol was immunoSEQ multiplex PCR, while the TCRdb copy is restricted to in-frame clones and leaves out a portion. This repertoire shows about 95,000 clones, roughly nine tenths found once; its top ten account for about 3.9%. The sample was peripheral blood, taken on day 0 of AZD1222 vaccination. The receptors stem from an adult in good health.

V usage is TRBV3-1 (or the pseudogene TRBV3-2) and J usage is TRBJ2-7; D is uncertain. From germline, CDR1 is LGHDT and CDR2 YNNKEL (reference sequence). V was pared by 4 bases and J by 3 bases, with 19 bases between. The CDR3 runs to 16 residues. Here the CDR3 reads CASSPVTRPLNYEQYF. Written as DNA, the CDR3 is TGTGCCAGCAGCCCAGTTACAAGGCCCCTCAACTACGAGCAGTACTTC.

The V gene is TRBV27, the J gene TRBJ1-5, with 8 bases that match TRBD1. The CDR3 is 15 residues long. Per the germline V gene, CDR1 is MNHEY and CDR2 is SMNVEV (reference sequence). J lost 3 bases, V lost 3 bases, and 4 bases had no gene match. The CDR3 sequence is CASSLLGQVNQPQHF. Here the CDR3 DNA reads TGTGCCAGCAGTTTGCTGGGACAGGTCAATCAGCCCCAGCATTTT.

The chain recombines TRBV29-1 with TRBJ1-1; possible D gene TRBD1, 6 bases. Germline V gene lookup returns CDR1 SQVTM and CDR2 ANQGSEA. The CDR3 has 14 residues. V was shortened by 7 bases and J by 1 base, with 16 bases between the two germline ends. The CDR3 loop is CSAPSGASNTEAFF. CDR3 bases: TGCAGCGCTCCCTCGGGGGCCTCGAACACTGAAGCTTTCTTT.

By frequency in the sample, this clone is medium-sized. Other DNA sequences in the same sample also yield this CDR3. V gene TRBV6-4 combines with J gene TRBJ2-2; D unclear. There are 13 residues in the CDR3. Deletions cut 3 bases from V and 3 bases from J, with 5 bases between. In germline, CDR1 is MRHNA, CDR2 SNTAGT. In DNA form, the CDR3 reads TGTGCCAGCAGTGATCGGGACACCGGGGAGCTGTTTTTT. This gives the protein CASSDRDTGELFF.

Here the CDR3 DNA reads TGTGCCAGCAGTTCCTCCGTCGGGATCGGCTACACCTTC. Translation: CASSSSVGIGYTF. The chain combines TRBV27 with TRBJ1-2; D uncertain. The CDR3 runs to 13 residues. Looked up from germline, CDR1 is MNHEY and CDR2 is SMNVEV (reference sequence). Trimming cost V 4 bases and J 8 bases, with 14 bases left between them.

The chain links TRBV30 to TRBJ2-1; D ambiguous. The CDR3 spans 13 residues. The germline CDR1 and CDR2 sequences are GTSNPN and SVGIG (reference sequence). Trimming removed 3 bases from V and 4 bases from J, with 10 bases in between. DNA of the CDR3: TGTGCCTGGAGAAGCTCCTCATACAATGAGCAGTTCTTC. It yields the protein CAWRSSSYNEQFF.

The CDR3 DNA is TGCAGCGTGGGCGAGGGGGGCGAGGGCTACACCTTC. Its translation is CSVGEGGEGYTF. The chain uses TRBV29-1 and TRBJ1-2; D might be TRBD1 (6 bases). Germline V lookup: CDR1 SQVTM, CDR2 ANQGSEA. V gave up 6 bases and J gave up 8 bases, with 16 bases separating them. This CDR3 is built from 12 residues.

CDR3 residues: CASSLRARDGYTF. In nucleotides, the CDR3 is TGTGCCAGCAGCTTGAGGGCAAGGGATGGCTACACCTTC. This sequence joins TRBV5-4 and TRBJ1-2; no firm D call. Germline V CDR1 and CDR2: SGHNT, YYREEE (reference sequence). The ends were cut back, 1 base at V and 6 bases at J, with 10 bases in the middle. This CDR3 has 13 residues.

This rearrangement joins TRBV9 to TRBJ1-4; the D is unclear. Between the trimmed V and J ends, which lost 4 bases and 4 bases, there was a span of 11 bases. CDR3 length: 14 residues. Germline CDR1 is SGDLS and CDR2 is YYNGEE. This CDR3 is CASSPRQLNEKLFF. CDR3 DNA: TGTGCCAGCAGCCCTCGGCAGCTTAATGAAAAACTGTTTTTT.

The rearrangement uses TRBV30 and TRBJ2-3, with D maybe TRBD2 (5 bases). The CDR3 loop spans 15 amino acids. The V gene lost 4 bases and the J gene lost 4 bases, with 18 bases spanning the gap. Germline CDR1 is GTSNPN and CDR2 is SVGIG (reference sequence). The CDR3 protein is CAWTLRARAPDTQYF. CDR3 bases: TGTGCCTGGACTTTAAGAGCGAGGGCCCCAGATACGCAGTATTTT.

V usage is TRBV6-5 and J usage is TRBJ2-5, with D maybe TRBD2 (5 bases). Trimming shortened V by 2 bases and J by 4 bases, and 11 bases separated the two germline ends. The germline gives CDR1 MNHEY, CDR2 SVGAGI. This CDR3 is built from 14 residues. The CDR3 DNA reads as TGTGCCAGCAGTTACCGGAGGCTGTTAGAGACCCAGTACTTC. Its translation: CASSYRRLLETQYF.

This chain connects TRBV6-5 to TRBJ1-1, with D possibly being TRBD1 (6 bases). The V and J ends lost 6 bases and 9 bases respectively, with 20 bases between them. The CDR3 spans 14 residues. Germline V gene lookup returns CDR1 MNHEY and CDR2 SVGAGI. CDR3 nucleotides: TGTGCCAGCAGCCTTTCAGGGGAACTATCCAAAGCTTTCTTT. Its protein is CASSLSGELSKAFF.

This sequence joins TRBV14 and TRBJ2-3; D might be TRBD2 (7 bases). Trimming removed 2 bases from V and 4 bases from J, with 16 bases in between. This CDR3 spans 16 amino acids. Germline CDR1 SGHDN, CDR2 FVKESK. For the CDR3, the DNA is TGTGCCAGCAGCCAAACCATCGGGGGGCCTTCAGATACGCAGTATTTT. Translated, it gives CASSQTIGGPSDTQYF. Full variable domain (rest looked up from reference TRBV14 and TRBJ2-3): EAGVTQFPSHSVIEKGQTVTLRCDPISGHDNLYWYRRVMGKEIKFLLHFVKESKQDESGMPNNRFLAERTGGTYSTLKVQPAELEDSGVYFCASSQTIGGPSDTQYFGPGTRLTVL.

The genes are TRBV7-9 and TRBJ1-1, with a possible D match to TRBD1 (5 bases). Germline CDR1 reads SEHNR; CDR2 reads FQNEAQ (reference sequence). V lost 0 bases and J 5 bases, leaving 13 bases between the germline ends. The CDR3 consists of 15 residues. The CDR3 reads CASSLAGVGGTEAFF. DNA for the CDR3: TGTGCCAGCAGCTTAGCGGGGGTGGGTGGTACTGAAGCTTTCTTT.

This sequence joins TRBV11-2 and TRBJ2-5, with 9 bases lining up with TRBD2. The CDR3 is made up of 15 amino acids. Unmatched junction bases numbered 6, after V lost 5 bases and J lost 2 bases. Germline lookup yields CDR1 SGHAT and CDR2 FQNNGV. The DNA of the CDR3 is TGTGCCAGCAGCACCTGGACTAGCGCACAAGAGACCCAGTACTTC. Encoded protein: CASSTWTSAQETQYF.

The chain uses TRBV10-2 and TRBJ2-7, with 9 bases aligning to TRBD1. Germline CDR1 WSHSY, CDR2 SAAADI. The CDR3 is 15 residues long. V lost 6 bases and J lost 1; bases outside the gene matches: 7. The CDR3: CASRAPGTGSYEQYF. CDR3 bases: TGCGCCAGCAGGGCTCCCGGGACAGGGTCCTACGAGCAGTACTTC.

The CDR3 DNA reads TGTGCCAGCAGCCCAAGCAGAGCGCTTGGAAACACCATATATTTT. The encoded protein is CASSPSRALGNTIYF. V and J are TRBV7-2 and TRBJ1-3; no reliable D call. The CDR3 extends over 15 amino acids. The V end was cut by 5 bases, the J end by 3 bases, with 14 bases between. The germline gives CDR1 SGHTA, CDR2 FQGNSA.

The CDR3 loop reads CASSPGAAVGEQYF. The CDR3 DNA is TGTGCCAGCTCACCAGGGGCAGCGGTTGGGGAGCAGTACTTC. The rearrangement links TRBV18 to TRBJ2-7, with D perhaps being TRBD1 or TRBD2 (5 bases each). The ends were cut back, 2 bases at V and 7 bases at J, with 15 bases in the middle. The CDR3 is made up of 14 amino acids. Germline CDR1 KGHSH, CDR2 LQKENI.